This T cell receptor (beta chain) is drawn from a study of CXCR3-negative and CXCR3-positive naive CD8 T cells. Findings and limits, study-wide: TRB CDR3 hydrophobicity was greater in CXCR3-positive naive cells than in CXCR3-negative naive cells. TRBV-TRBJ usage matched between naive CXCR3-negative and CXCR3-positive cells but not between memory cells.

cDNA libraries for TRB were generated by 5' RACE incorporating UMI labels. TCRdb reanalyzed the 5' RACE reads, giving one entry per CDR3 protein sequence and no DNA. This repertoire includes under 150,000 distinct CDR3 sequences. There are 19 residues in the CDR3. Germline CDR1 and CDR2: LGHDT and YNNKEL (reference sequence). Each CD8+ T cell subset was flow-sorted in triplicate. Every sort contained approximately 300,000 cells. Naivety in CD8+ T cells corresponded to a CD45RO-CCR7+CD27+CD95- phenotype. Turning to this clonotype: The antigen is unknown.

Sequencing used naive CXCR3+ CD8+ T cells from blood. Subset defined: CD45RO-CCR7+CD27+CD95- naive CD8+ T cells expressing CXCR3 (TNR3+). This receptor was obtained from a human donor in good health. Some clones in this sample may be carry-over from other donors' samples. The rearrangement links TRBV3-1 to TRBJ2-5; checking the TCRdb D call of TRBD2 is not possible without DNA. CDR3 loop: CASSQDLSDAGGLGKTQYF.